The 31 T cell receptor beta chains in this list originate from one sample, sequenced in a study of radiotherapy plus CTLA-4 blockade in lung cancer. Some clones are missing from TCRdb's copy, which holds only in-frame ones; the method was immunoSEQ multiplex PCR. In the table there are tens of thousands of clones, around four fifths of which are singletons. Sample: peripheral blood, taken from a patient treated with radiotherapy plus ipilimumab. The receptors originated from a human donor with non-small cell lung cancer who had a partial response to radiotherapy plus ipilimumab.

This chain joins TRBV10-2 and TRBJ2-1; weak D call: TRBD2 (5 bases). The length of the CDR3 is 14 residues. The ends were cut back, 2 bases at V and 4 bases at J, with 9 bases in the middle. Germline loops: CDR1 WSHSY, CDR2 SAAADI. The CDR3 nucleotides read TGCGCCAGCAGTGAGACTAGTGATTACAATGAGCAGTTCTTC. Amino acids: CASSETSDYNEQFF.

In this sample, this clone turned up a few times. The chain carries TRBV19 and TRBJ2-1, with TRBD2 matching 7 bases. Trimming at V came to 6 bases and at J to 0 bases, leaving 8 bases not matched to a gene. In germline, CDR1 is LNHDA, CDR2 SQIVND (reference sequence). The CDR3 sequence is 16 residues long. The CDR3 region has the DNA TGTGCCAGTAGGGGTAGAGGGGAGGGCTCCTACAATGAGCAGTTCTTC. Encoded protein: CASRGRGEGSYNEQFF.

This clone was recorded once. This chain connects TRBV27 to TRBJ2-3; 10 bases fit TRBD2. This CDR3 region has 14 residues. Germline CDR1 is MNHEY and CDR2 is SMNVEV (reference sequence). The trim removed 6 bases at V and 4 bases at J, leaving 4 bases unmatched. In nucleotides, the CDR3 is TGTGCCAGCAGCCCGGGACTAGCGTCAGATACGCAGTATTTT. It translates to CASSPGLASDTQYF.

This clone occurred a few times. The V call is TRBV2, the J call TRBJ2-5, with 12 bases aligning to TRBD2. Germline loops: CDR1 SNHLY, CDR2 FYNNEI. V shed 6 bases and J 5 bases; nucleotides not matched to a gene: 7. This CDR3 is built from 15 residues. The CDR3 region has the DNA TGTGCCAGCAGGAAACTAGCGGGGGGATATGAGACCCAGTACTTC. It codes for CASRKLAGGYETQYF.

The chain carries TRBV2 and TRBJ2-4; 9 positions match TRBD1. CDR3 length equals 16 residues. The germline gives CDR1 SNHLY, CDR2 FYNNEI. J lost 4 bases, V lost 5 bases, and 9 bases had no gene match. The CDR3 DNA sequence: TGTGCCAGCAGTACCGGGACAGGGCTACTAAAAAACATTCAGTACTTC. It encodes CASSTGTGLLKNIQYF.

This clone has ten or more counts. This rearrangement joins TRBV29-1 to TRBJ2-7; 7 positions match TRBD1. V lost 5 bases and J lost 0; bases outside the gene matches: 7. The germline CDR1 and CDR2 sequences are SQVTM and ANQGSEA. This CDR3 contains 14 residues. CDR3: CSVSGQTGSYEQYF. CDR3 nucleotides: TGCAGCGTTTCGGGACAGACGGGCTCCTACGAGCAGTACTTC.

The rearrangement uses TRBV5-1 and TRBJ1-6; D remains ambiguous. This CDR3 contains 15 residues. The germline CDR1 and CDR2 sequences are SGHRS and YFSETQ. Trimming stripped 0 bases from V and 9 bases from J, with 13 bases between. DNA of the CDR3: TGCGCCAGCAGCTTGGCCAGGAGGGAAGGTTCACCCCTCCACTTT. Translation: CASSLARREGSPLHF. Filled out from reference TRBV5-1 and TRBJ1-6, the complete variable domain reads KAGVTQTPRYLIKTRGQQVTLSCSPISGHRSVSWYQQTPGQGLQFLFEYFSETQRNKGNFPGRFSGRQFSNSRSEMNVSTLELGDSALYLCASSLARREGSPLHFGNGTRLTVT.

The chain uses TRBV19 and TRBJ2-7, with TRBD1 matching 8 bases. Germline V CDR1 and CDR2: LNHDA, SQIVND (reference sequence). This CDR3 contains 14 residues. The V gene end was trimmed by 5 bases and the J gene end by 5 bases; junction bases not matched to a gene: 8. In DNA, the CDR3 is TGTGCCAGTAGTCTCAGGGGGCTAGCCGACGAGCAGTACTTC. Translation: CASSLRGLADEQYF.

This chain uses TRBV28 with TRBJ2-7, with 8 bases matching TRBD1. The length of the CDR3 is 15 residues. The trim removed 2 bases at V and 4 bases at J, leaving 7 bases unmatched. The germline CDR1 and CDR2 sequences are MDHEN and SYDVKM. CDR3 DNA: TGTGCCAGCAGTTTAACCCCAGGGGGCGGGTACGAGCAGTACTTC. As protein: CASSLTPGGGYEQYF.

This sequence joins TRBV7-8 and TRBJ1-3; D gene uncertain. V was clipped by 7 bases and J by 7 bases, with 17 bases between them. Germline V CDR1 and CDR2: SGHVS, FQNEAQ. The CDR3 consists of 14 residues. DNA of the CDR3: TGTGCCAGCACCCCAACCGGGAGAACTAACACCATATATTTT. Amino acid sequence: CASTPTGRTNTIYF. Full variable domain (rest looked up from reference TRBV7-8 and TRBJ1-3): GAGVSQSPRYKVAKRGQDVALRCDPISGHVSLFWYQQALGQGPEFLTYFQNEAQLDKSGLPSDRFFAERPEGSVSTLKIQRTQQEDSAVYLCASTPTGRTNTIYFGEGSWLTVV.

In its sample, this clone was seen a few times. The rearrangement links TRBV27 to TRBJ2-2, with D uncertain. The V gene's germline CDR1 is MNHEY and CDR2 SMNVEV (reference sequence). The V and J ends lost 3 bases and 1 base respectively, with 3 bases between them. This CDR3 has 13 residues. Here the CDR3 DNA reads TGTGCCAGCAGTTTTAGGAACACCGGGGAGCTGTTTTTT. As protein: CASSFRNTGELFF.

This clone was picked up one time. This chain links TRBV5-8 with TRBJ2-7; 7 bases are a match to TRBD2. Germline-derived CDR1 and CDR2 are SGHTS and YDEGEE. Trimming removed 0 bases from V and 5 bases from J; junction bases left unmatched: 5. CDR3 length: 14 amino acids. CDR3 in DNA: TGTGCCAGCAGCTTGGGACAGCGGGGCAACGAGCAGTACTTC. Protein product: CASSLGQRGNEQYF.

V gene TRBV28 combines with J gene TRBJ2-7; 8 nucleotides line up with TRBD2. This CDR3 has 15 residues. The germline V gene has CDR1 MDHEN and CDR2 SYDVKM. Germline trimming cut 8 bases from V and 5 bases from J; bases unmatched to any gene: 14. The CDR3: CASLRRRGVGNEQYF. The CDR3 DNA follows: TGTGCCAGCCTCCGGCGGCGGGGGGTAGGAAACGAGCAGTACTTC.

This rearrangement joins TRBV5-5 to TRBJ2-2, with D possibly matching TRBD2 (5 bases). Germline CDR1 and CDR2: SGHKS and YYEKEE (reference sequence). The CDR3 sequence is 16 residues long. V lost 4 bases, J lost 0 bases, and 13 bases lay in between. CDR3: CASSLWESANTGELFF. CDR3 coding DNA: TGTGCCAGCAGCCTTTGGGAGTCTGCGAACACCGGGGAGCTGTTTTTT.

J is TRBJ2-2 and V is TRBV5-1, with D maybe TRBD1 (6 bases). The CDR3 loop spans 15 amino acids. Trimming cost V 0 bases and J 6 bases, with 12 bases left between them. Germline V CDR1 and CDR2: SGHRS, YFSETQ. The CDR3 sequence is CASSLAGGFAGELFF. CDR3 sequence (DNA): TGCGCCAGCAGCTTGGCTGGGGGCTTCGCCGGGGAGCTGTTTTTT.

The J gene is TRBJ1-1, the V gene TRBV29-1; D not certain. V was trimmed by 7 bases and J by 1 base, leaving 13 bases between them. This CDR3 is built from 13 residues. The germline gives CDR1 SQVTM, CDR2 ANQGSEA. DNA of the CDR3: TGCAGCGCCTATGGGGAGGAGAACACTGAAGCTTTCTTT. It codes for CSAYGEENTEAFF. The full variable domain, in which reference TRBV29-1 and TRBJ1-1 provide the parts outside the CDR3, is SAVISQKPSRDICQRGTSLTIQCQVDSQVTMMFWYRQQPGQSLTLIATANQGSEATYESGFVIDKFPISRPNLTFSTLTVSNMSPEDSSIYLCSAYGEENTEAFFGQGTRLTVV.

The chain links TRBV19 to TRBJ2-3, with 12 bases aligning to TRBD2. Germline CDR1 is LNHDA and CDR2 is SQIVND (reference sequence). Losses at the gene ends were 5 bases for V and 4 bases for J; bases not matched to a gene: 7. The CDR3 runs 16 residues. The CDR3 nucleotides read TGTGCCAGTAGTGAAGGGACTAGCGGGCGACCAGATACGCAGTATTTT. It translates to CASSEGTSGRPDTQYF.

The CDR3 sequence is CASSGQGVGTEAFF. The CDR3 DNA follows: TGCGCCAGCAGCGGACAGGGGGTAGGCACTGAAGCTTTCTTT. The gene calls are TRBV5-1 and TRBJ1-1, with 10 bases fitting TRBD1. The J segment lost 4 bases and the V segment lost 4 bases, leaving 4 bases of the junction unmatched. Germline V CDR1 and CDR2: SGHRS, YFSETQ. This CDR3 is built from 14 residues.

This clone was counted between two and nine times. The rearrangement uses TRBV7-2 and TRBJ1-1; D gene unclear. V lost 7 bases and J 0 bases, leaving 9 bases between the germline ends. This CDR3 is built from 13 residues. CDR1 is SGHTA and CDR2 is FQGNSA in the germline V gene. The CDR3 nucleotides read TGTGCCAGCAAGTCTACGTTGAACACTGAAGCTTTCTTT. Amino acid sequence: CASKSTLNTEAFF.

Here the CDR3 reads CASKGAGSSVPYNEQFF. CDR3 DNA: TGTGCCAGTAAGGGGGCGGGATCTAGCGTCCCCTACAATGAGCAGTTCTTC. The chain recombines TRBV19 with TRBJ2-1; D may be TRBD1 (7 bases). V shed 7 bases and J shed 2 bases, with 21 bases lying between them. Germline loops: CDR1 LNHDA, CDR2 SQIVND (reference sequence). The CDR3 is 17 residues long.

This clone was picked up one time. This chain links TRBV7-9 with TRBJ1-2; D is ambiguous. CDR3 size: 15 residues. V gave up 5 bases and J gave up 2 bases, with 15 bases separating them. CDR1 is SEHNR and CDR2 is FQNEAQ in the germline V gene (reference sequence). CDR3 sequence: CASSPRFSVNYGYTF. In nucleotides, the CDR3 is TGTGCCAGCAGCCCCCGTTTTTCCGTGAACTATGGCTACACCTTC.

The chain uses TRBV6-1 and TRBJ1-2; TRBD1 is a possible D gene (5 bases). V was trimmed by 3 bases and J by 7 bases, leaving 9 bases between them. The germline CDR1 and CDR2 sequences are MNHNS and SASEGT. This CDR3 spans 12 amino acids. The CDR3 bases are TGTGCCAGCAGTGACAGGGTGGGTGGCTACACCTTC. This translates into CASSDRVGGYTF.

The chain employs TRBV5-5 and TRBJ1-2, with TRBD1 as a possible D gene (5 bases). The CDR3 is 15 residues long. V lost 0 bases to trimming and J lost 5 bases, with 14 bases between them. Germline V gene data show CDR1 as SGHKS and CDR2 as YYEKEE (reference sequence). The CDR3, as DNA: TGTGCCAGCAGCTTGGAAGCAGGGTCCTTTTATGGCTACACCTTC. It translates to CASSLEAGSFYGYTF. The full variable domain, with the rest looked up from reference TRBV5-5 and TRBJ1-2, is DAGVTQSPTHLIKTRGQQVTLRCSPISGHKSVSWYQQVLGQGPQFIFQYYEKEERGRGNFPDRFSARQFPNYSSELNVNALLLGDSALYLCASSLEAGSFYGYTFGSGTRLTVV.

This clone showed up just a few times. The V call is TRBV19, the J call TRBJ1-5; 9 bases line up with TRBD1. Trimming at V came to 5 bases and at J to 5 bases, leaving 13 bases not matched to a gene. This CDR3 has 17 amino acids. Germline lookup yields CDR1 LNHDA and CDR2 SQIVND (reference sequence). The CDR3 loop reads CASSSPPGTGRDQPQHF. The CDR3 region has the DNA TGTGCCAGTAGTTCCCCCCCCGGGACAGGGAGGGATCAGCCCCAGCATTTT.

This sequence joins TRBV4-1 and TRBJ1-5; D is uncertain. This CDR3 region has 13 residues. Trimming took 0 bases from V and 4 from J, leaving 4 bases between them. CDR1 MGHRA and CDR2 YSYEKL come from the germline V gene. This CDR3 reads CASSQDQNQPQHF. As DNA, the CDR3 is TGCGCCAGCAGCCAAGATCAGAATCAGCCCCAGCATTTT.

The V and J genes are TRBV5-6 and TRBJ2-5; 9 bases are a match to TRBD1. Germline CDR1 reads SGHDT; CDR2 reads YYEEEE. CDR3 size: 13 residues. Trimming took 3 bases from V and 5 from J; bases not matched to a gene: 2. Here the CDR3 DNA reads TGTGCCAGCAGCTGGGACAGGGAGGAGACCCAGTACTTC. Encoded protein: CASSWDREETQYF.

Only a few counts were recorded for this clone. The chain uses TRBV6-1 and TRBJ2-3, with D unresolved. V lost 0 bases, J lost 8 bases, and 6 bases lay in between. The CDR3 covers 12 residues. Germline CDR1 is MNHNS and CDR2 is SASEGT. CDR3 coding DNA: TGTGCCAGCAGTGAAGCGCGCATTACGCAGTATTTT. It is translated as CASSEARITQYF.

The rearrangement uses TRBV5-5 and TRBJ1-6, with D unclear. Germline-derived CDR1 and CDR2 are SGHKS and YYEKEE (reference sequence). The CDR3 covers 15 residues. Trimming took 0 bases from V and 5 from J, leaving 9 bases between them. Written as DNA, the CDR3 is TGTGCCAGCAGCTTGGCCGCACAGAATAATTCACCCCTCCACTTT. Its protein is CASSLAAQNNSPLHF. Full variable domain (missing parts from reference TRBV5-5 and TRBJ1-6): DAGVTQSPTHLIKTRGQQVTLRCSPISGHKSVSWYQQVLGQGPQFIFQYYEKEERGRGNFPDRFSARQFPNYSSELNVNALLLGDSALYLCASSLAAQNNSPLHFGNGTRLTVT.

By sample share, this clone is medium-sized. V gene TRBV5-1 combines with J gene TRBJ2-3; 11 bases align to TRBD1. Germline values: CDR1 SGHRS, CDR2 YFSETQ. This CDR3 has 18 residues. The ends lost 4 bases at V and 2 bases at J; junction bases unmatched: 12. CDR3 residues: CASSLSGTGGVTTDTQYF. The CDR3 DNA follows: TGCGCCAGCAGCCTTTCCGGGACAGGGGGGGTCACCACAGATACGCAGTATTTT.

The rearrangement uses TRBV19 and TRBJ2-2, with a possible D match to TRBD2 (5 bases). CDR3 length: 14 residues. V lost 5 bases to trimming and J lost 1 base, with 8 bases between them. The V gene's germline CDR1 is LNHDA and CDR2 SQIVND (reference sequence). This CDR3 reads CASSAGLNTGELFF. The CDR3 nucleotides read TGTGCCAGTAGTGCGGGCCTGAACACCGGGGAGCTGTTTTTT.

The CDR3 loop reads CASSQENLGDNEKLFF. DNA for the CDR3: TGCGCCAGCAGCCAAGAAAACTTAGGGGATAATGAAAAACTGTTTTTT. V is TRBV4-1 and J is TRBJ1-4, with D tentatively TRBD1 (5 bases). Trimming took off 0 bases at V and 4 bases at J, with 12 bases between the two ends. Per germline, CDR1 MGHRA and CDR2 YSYEKL. This CDR3 spans 16 amino acids.